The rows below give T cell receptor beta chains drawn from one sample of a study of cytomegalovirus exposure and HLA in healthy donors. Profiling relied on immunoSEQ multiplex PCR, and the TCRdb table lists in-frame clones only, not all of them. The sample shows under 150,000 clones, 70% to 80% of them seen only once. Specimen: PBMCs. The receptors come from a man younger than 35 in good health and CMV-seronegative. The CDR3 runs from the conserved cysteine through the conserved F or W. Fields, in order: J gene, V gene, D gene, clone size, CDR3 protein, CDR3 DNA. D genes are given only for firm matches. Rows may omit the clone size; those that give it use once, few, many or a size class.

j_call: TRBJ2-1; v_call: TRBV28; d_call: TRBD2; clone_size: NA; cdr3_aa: CASKNPLAGDEQFF; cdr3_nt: TGTGCCAGCAAAAACCCCCTAGCGGGAGATGAGCAGTTCTTC
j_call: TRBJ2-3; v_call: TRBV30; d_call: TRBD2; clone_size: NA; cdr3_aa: CASGSGGADTQYF; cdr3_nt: TGTGCCTCGGGAAGCGGGGGGGCAGATACGCAGTATTTT
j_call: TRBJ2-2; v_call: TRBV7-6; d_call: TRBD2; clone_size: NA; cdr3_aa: CASSAGTSGGASTSGELFF; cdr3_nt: TGTGCCAGCAGCGCAGGGACTAGCGGGGGGGCCTCGACGAGCGGGGAGCTGTTTTTT
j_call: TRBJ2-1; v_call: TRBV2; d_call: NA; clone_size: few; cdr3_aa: CASSAASLPDNEQFF; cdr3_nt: TGTGCCAGCAGTGCGGCTAGCCTGCCGGACAATGAGCAGTTCTTC
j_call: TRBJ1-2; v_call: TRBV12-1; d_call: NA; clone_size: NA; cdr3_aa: CASSSDRGSYGYTF; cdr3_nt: TGTGCCAGCAGCTCGGACAGGGGGTCCTATGGCTACACCTTC
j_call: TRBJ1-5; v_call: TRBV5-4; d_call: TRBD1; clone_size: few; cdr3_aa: CASSSLDRVGVNQPQHF; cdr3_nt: TGTGCCAGCAGCTCGCTGGACAGGGTTGGGGTCAATCAGCCCCAGCATTTT
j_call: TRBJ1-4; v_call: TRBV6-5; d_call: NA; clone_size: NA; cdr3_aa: CASSRWGRDEKLFF; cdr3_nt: TGTGCCAGCAGTCGTTGGGGCAGGGATGAAAAACTGTTTTTT
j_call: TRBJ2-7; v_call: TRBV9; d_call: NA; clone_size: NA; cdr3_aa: CASSVTSSIHEQYF; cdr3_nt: TGTGCCAGCAGCGTAACTAGCTCTATCCACGAGCAGTACTTC
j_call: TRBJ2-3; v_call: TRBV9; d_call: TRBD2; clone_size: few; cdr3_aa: CASSVGGLAGGKDTQYF; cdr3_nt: TGTGCCAGCAGCGTCGGGGGACTAGCGGGGGGAAAAGATACGCAGTATTTT
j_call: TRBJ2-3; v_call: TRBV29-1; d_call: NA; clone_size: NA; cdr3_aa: CSVEQGADTQYF; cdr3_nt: TGCAGCGTTGAACAGGGTGCGGATACGCAGTATTTT
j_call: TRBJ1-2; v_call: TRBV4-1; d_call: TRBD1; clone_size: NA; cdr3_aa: CASSQGQNNYGYTF; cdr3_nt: TGCGCCAGCAGCCAGGGACAGAATAACTATGGCTACACCTTC
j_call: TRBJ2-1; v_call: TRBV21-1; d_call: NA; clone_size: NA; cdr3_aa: CASSKDSGLGAWYNEQFF; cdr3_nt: TGTGCCAGCAGCAAAGACTCCGGGCTTGGGGCCTGGTACAATGAGCAGTTCTTC
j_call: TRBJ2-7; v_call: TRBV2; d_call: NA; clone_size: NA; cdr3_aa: CASQRDQGYEQYF; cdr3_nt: TGTGCCAGCCAGCGGGACCAGGGGTACGAGCAGTACTTC
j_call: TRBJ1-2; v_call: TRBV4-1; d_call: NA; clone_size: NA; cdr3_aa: CASSQQLAYGYTF; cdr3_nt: TGCGCCAGCAGCCAACAGTTGGCCTATGGCTACACCTTC
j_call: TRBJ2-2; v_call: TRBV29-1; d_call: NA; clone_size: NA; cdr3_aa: CSVGTANTGELFF; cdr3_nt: TGCAGCGTTGGGACAGCGAACACCGGGGAGCTGTTTTTT
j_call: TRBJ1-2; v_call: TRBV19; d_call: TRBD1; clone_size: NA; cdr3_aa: CASSNFRGQGSYGYTF; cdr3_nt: TGTGCCAGTAGTAACTTCCGGGGACAGGGGAGCTATGGCTACACCTTC
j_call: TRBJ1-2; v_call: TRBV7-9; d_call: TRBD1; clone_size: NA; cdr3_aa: CASSLTTGVPYGYTF; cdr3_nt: TGTGCCAGCAGCTTAACTACAGGGGTCCCCTATGGCTACACCTTC
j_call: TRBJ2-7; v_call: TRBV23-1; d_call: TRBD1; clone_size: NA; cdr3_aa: CASSTYPYSKGTGGREQYF; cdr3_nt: TGCGCCAGCAGTACCTACCCCTACTCCAAGGGGACAGGGGGCCGAGAGCAGTACTTC
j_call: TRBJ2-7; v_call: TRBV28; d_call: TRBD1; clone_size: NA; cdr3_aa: CGTGSSYEQYF; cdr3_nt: TGTGGGACAGGTAGCTCCTACGAGCAGTACTTC
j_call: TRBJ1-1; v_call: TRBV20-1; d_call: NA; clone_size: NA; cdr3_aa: CSATRDSAFF; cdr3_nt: TGCAGTGCTACCCGGGACTCAGCTTTCTTT
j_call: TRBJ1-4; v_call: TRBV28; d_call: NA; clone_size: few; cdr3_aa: CASSSMEGTNEKLFF; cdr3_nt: TGTGCCAGCAGTTCAATGGAGGGAACTAATGAAAAACTGTTTTTT
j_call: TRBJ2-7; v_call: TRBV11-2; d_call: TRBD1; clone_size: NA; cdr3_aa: CASSLRGQAYEQYF; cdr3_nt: TGTGCCAGCAGCTTGCGAGGACAGGCCTACGAGCAGTACTTC
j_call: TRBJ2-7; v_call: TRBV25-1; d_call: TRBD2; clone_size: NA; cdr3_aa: CASSPSVAGAYGEQYF; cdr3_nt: TGTGCCAGCAGTCCGAGCGTAGCGGGGGCTTACGGGGAGCAGTACTTC
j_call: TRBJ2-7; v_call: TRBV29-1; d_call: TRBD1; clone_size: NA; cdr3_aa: CSAGTGPYEQYF; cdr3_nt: TGCAGCGCCGGGACAGGGCCCTACGAGCAGTACTTC
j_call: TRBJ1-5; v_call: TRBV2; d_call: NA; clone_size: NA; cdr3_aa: CASSEGFLSNQPQHF; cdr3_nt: TGTGCCAGCAGTGAAGGTTTCCTTAGCAATCAGCCCCAGCATTTT
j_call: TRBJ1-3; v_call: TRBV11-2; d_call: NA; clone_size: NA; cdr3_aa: CASSLVQGVAGNTIYF; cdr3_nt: TGTGCCAGCAGCTTAGTACAGGGTGTTGCTGGAAACACCATATATTTT
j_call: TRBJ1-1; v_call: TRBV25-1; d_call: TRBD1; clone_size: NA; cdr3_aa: CASTRTGWDTEAFF; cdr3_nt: TGTGCCAGTACCCGGACAGGGTGGGACACTGAAGCTTTCTTT
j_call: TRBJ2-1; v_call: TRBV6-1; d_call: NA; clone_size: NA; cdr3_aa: CASSRSGPYNEQFF; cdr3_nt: TGTGCCAGCAGTCGAAGCGGTCCATACAATGAGCAGTTCTTC
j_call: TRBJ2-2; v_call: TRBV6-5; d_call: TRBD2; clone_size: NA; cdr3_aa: CASSYRLAGAGELFF; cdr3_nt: TGTGCCAGCAGTTACAGACTAGCGGGAGCCGGGGAGCTGTTTTTT
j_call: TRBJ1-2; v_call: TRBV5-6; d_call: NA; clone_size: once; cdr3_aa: CASSHGTGYLAYGYTF; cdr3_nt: TGTGCCAGCAGCCACGGAACAGGGTATCTAGCCTATGGCTACACCTTC
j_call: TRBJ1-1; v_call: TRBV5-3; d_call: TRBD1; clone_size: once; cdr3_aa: CARSLDRRDRDRSPEAFF; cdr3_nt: TGTGCCAGAAGCTTGGACCGTCGGGACAGGGATCGGTCCCCTGAAGCTTTCTTT
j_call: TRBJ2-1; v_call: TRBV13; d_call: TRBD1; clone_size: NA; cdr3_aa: CASSWNPGQTLREQFF; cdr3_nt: TGTGCCAGCAGCTGGAACCCGGGACAGACTTTAAGGGAGCAGTTCTTC
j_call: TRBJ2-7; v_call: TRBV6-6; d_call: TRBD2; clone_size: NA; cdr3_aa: CASKSGGAGYEQYF; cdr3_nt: TGTGCCAGCAAGTCGGGGGGTGCAGGGTACGAGCAGTACTTC
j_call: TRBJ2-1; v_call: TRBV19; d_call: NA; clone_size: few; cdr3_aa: CASSGQGSYSYNEQFF; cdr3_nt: TGTGCCAGTAGTGGGCAGGGCAGCTACTCCTACAATGAGCAGTTCTTC
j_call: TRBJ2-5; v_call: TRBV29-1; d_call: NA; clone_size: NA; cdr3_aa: CSVVPGTTQETQYF; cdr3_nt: TGCAGCGTTGTTCCCGGGACAACCCAAGAGACCCAGTACTTC
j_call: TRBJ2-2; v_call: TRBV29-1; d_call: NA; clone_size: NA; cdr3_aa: CSVTFREAGELFF; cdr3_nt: TGCAGCGTCACTTTCAGGGAAGCCGGGGAGCTGTTTTTT
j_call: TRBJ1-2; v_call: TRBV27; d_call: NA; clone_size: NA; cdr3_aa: CASSLSINYGYTF; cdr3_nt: TGTGCCAGCAGTTTATCTATTAACTATGGCTACACCTTC
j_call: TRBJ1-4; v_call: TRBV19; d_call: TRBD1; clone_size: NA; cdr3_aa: CASSNSGTGDEKLFF; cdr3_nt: TGTGCCAGTAGTAATTCGGGGACAGGGGATGAAAAACTGTTTTTT
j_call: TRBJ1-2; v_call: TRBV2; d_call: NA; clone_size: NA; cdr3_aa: CASILLTNYGYTF; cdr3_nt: TGTGCCAGCATCCTCCTTACTAACTATGGCTACACCTTC
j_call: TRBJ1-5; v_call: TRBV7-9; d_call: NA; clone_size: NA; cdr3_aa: CASSLGGFRQPQHF; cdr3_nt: TGTGCCAGCAGCCTGGGAGGGTTTAGGCAGCCCCAGCATTTT
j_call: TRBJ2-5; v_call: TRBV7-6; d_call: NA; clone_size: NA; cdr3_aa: CASSFKGVGNQETQYF; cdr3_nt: TGTGCCAGCAGCTTCAAGGGAGTTGGTAACCAAGAGACCCAGTACTTC
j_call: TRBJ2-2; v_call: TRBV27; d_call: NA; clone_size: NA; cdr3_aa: CASSLPPGNTGELFF; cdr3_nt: TGTGCCAGCAGTTTACCCCCGGGGAACACCGGGGAGCTGTTTTTT
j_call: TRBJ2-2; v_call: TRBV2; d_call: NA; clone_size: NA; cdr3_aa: CASSKGAGELFF; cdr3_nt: TGTGCCAGCAGTAAGGGGGCCGGGGAGCTGTTTTTT
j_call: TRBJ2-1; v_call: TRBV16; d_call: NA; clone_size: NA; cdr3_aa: CASSLEWGSGTHYNEQFF; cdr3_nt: TGTGCCAGCAGCCTCGAATGGGGTAGCGGAACACACTACAATGAGCAGTTCTTC
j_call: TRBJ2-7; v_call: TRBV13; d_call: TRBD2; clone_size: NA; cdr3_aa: CASGRRGDREQYF; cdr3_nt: TGTGCCAGCGGTCGGCGGGGGGATCGGGAGCAGTACTTC
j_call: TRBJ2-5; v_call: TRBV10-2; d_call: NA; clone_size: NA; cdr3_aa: CATSGVKETQYF; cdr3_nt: TGCGCCACCTCCGGGGTTAAAGAGACCCAGTACTTC
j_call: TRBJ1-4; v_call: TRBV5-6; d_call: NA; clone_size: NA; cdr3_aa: CASSRPRTTTNEKLFF; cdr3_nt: TGTGCCAGCAGCCGGCCCAGGACAACAACTAATGAAAAACTGTTTTTT
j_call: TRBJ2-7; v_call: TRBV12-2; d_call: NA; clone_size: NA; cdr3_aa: CASRELGSEQYF; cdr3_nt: TGTGCAAGTCGGGAACTAGGGTCCGAGCAGTACTTC
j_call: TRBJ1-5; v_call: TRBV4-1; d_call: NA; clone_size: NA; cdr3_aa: CASSQWPGVDQPQHF; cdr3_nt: TGCGCCAGCAGCCAATGGCCAGGGGTCGATCAGCCCCAGCATTTT
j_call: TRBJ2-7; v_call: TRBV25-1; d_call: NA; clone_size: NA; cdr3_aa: CASSEGDLRYEQYF; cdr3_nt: TGTGCCAGCAGCGAAGGGGACTTACGTTACGAGCAGTACTTC
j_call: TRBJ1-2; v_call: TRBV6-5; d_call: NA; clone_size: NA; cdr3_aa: CASSYLQQGNGYTF; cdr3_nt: TGTGCCAGCAGTTACTTACAACAGGGTAATGGCTACACCTTC